The present entry profiles one T cell receptor (beta chain) with its context. The PCR employed 60 Vbeta primers together with 13 Jbeta primers. Using immunoSEQ multiplex PCR, the repertoire was profiled, and TCRdb retains in-frame clones only, with some absent. The sample includes 100,000 to 150,000 clones, around 67% of them seen just once. This CDR3 is built from 17 residues. Germline CDR1 reads MDHEN; CDR2 reads SYDVKM. The germline V and J ends were trimmed by 2 bases and 2 bases, with 18 bases remaining between them. These data are taken from a study of cytomegalovirus exposure and HLA in healthy donors. The overall study: Tens of millions of unique TCRs, all from HLA-typed donors, were included in an early release of the data.

The clonotype comes from a man between 60 and 70 years old in good health and CMV-seropositive. The chain joins TRBV28 to TRBJ1-2; D not certain. The sequencing sample was made of PBMCs. This CDR3 reads CASSLIGHKFSNYGYTF. CDR3 nucleotide sequence: TGTGCCAGCAGTTTAATTGGCCACAAGTTCTCCAACTATGGCTACACCTTC.